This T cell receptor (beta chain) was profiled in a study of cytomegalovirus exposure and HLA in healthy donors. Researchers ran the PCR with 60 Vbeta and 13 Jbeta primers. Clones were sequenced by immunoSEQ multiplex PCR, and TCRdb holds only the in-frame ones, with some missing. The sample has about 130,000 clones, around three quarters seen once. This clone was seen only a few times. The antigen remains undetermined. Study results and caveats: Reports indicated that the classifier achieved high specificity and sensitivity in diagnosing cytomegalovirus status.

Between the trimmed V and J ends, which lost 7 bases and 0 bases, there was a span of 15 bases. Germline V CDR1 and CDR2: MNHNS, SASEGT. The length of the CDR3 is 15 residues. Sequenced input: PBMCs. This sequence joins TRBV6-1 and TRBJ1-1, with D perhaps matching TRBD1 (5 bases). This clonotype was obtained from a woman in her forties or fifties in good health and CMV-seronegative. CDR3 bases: TGTGCCAGCACCCTAGATCGGGGGATGAACACTGAAGCTTTCTTT. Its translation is CASTLDRGMNTEAFF.